Listed below are T cell receptor beta chains from one sample, sequenced in a study of shared clonotypes between healthy human individuals. Assay used: immunoSEQ multiplex PCR; TCRdb lists only in-frame clones, some missing. The table records roughly 1,500,000 clones, 98% of them present only once. Input material: naive CD4+ T cells sorted from blood. The receptors originated from a man under 40 in good health. Each CDR3 is given with its conserved first and last residue. The order of the fields is J gene, D gene, clone size, V gene, CDR3 DNA, CDR3 protein. A D gene is named only where the DNA matches it firmly. Part of the rows lack a size; the others show once, few, many or a class for expanded clones.

J gene: TRBJ2-1
D gene: -
clone size: -
V gene: TRBV6-6
CDR3 DNA: TGTGCCAGCAGTTACTCGTGGCAGAACGATTACAATGAGCAGTTCTTC
CDR3 protein: CASSYSWQNDYNEQFF

J gene: TRBJ2-1
D gene: -
clone size: -
V gene: TRBV2
CDR3 DNA: TGTGCCAGCAGTGAAAGGGGGGGGTCCTACAATGAGCAGTTCTTC
CDR3 protein: CASSERGGSYNEQFF

J gene: TRBJ2-7
D gene: -
clone size: -
V gene: TRBV7-7
CDR3 DNA: TGTGCCAGCAGCTTAGGGCGGGCCTACGAGCAGTACTTC
CDR3 protein: CASSLGRAYEQYF

J gene: TRBJ2-7
D gene: TRBD2
clone size: -
V gene: TRBV5-4
CDR3 DNA: TGTGCCAGCAGCTTGGTAAGGACTAGCGGGAGGGAATCCTACGAGCAGTACTTC
CDR3 protein: CASSLVRTSGRESYEQYF

J gene: TRBJ2-5
D gene: -
clone size: -
V gene: TRBV5-1
CDR3 DNA: TGCGCCAGCAGCTTGGGAATGAATTGGGAGACCCAGTACTTC
CDR3 protein: CASSLGMNWETQYF

J gene: TRBJ1-2
D gene: -
clone size: -
V gene: TRBV28
CDR3 DNA: TGTGCCAGCAGTTTACAGGGTTCCTATGGCTACACCTTC
CDR3 protein: CASSLQGSYGYTF

J gene: TRBJ2-7
D gene: TRBD1
clone size: few
V gene: TRBV7-9
CDR3 DNA: TGTGCCAGCAGTGGACAGGGGTCCGAGCAGTACTTC
CDR3 protein: CASSGQGSEQYF

J gene: TRBJ2-3
D gene: TRBD2
clone size: -
V gene: TRBV9
CDR3 DNA: TGTGCCAGCAGCGTAGGGAGAGGGACTAGCGGGAGCACAGATACGCAGTATTTT
CDR3 protein: CASSVGRGTSGSTDTQYF

J gene: TRBJ2-1
D gene: -
clone size: -
V gene: TRBV9
CDR3 DNA: TGTGCCAGCAATCGCCCGGGAGAGGGTGAGCAGTTCTTC
CDR3 protein: CASNRPGEGEQFF

J gene: TRBJ2-7
D gene: -
clone size: -
V gene: TRBV19
CDR3 DNA: TGTGCCAGTAGTACTCTAGGGACCCAGACCGAGCAGTACTTC
CDR3 protein: CASSTLGTQTEQYF

J gene: TRBJ2-1
D gene: -
clone size: -
V gene: TRBV6-5
CDR3 DNA: TGTGCCAGCAGTTACAGTCGGGCAGGGTCCTACAATGAGCAGTTCTTC
CDR3 protein: CASSYSRAGSYNEQFF

J gene: TRBJ2-1
D gene: -
clone size: -
V gene: TRBV5-6
CDR3 DNA: TGTGCCAGCAGCTTGGTGGGGGGATCAACCTACAATGAGCAGTTCTTC
CDR3 protein: CASSLVGGSTYNEQFF

J gene: TRBJ2-1
D gene: TRBD2
clone size: -
V gene: TRBV11-2
CDR3 DNA: TGTGCCAGCTGCCCGGGACTAGTTTCTCATGAGCAGTTCTTC
CDR3 protein: CASCPGLVSHEQFF

J gene: TRBJ2-1
D gene: TRBD2
clone size: -
V gene: TRBV19
CDR3 DNA: TGTGCCAGTAGTATTGGACTAGGGTCCTACAATGAGCAGTTCTTC
CDR3 protein: CASSIGLGSYNEQFF

J gene: TRBJ1-5
D gene: -
clone size: -
V gene: TRBV18
CDR3 DNA: TGTGCCAGCTCACAAGGAAGGGATCAGCCCCAGCATTTT
CDR3 protein: CASSQGRDQPQHF

J gene: TRBJ2-1
D gene: -
clone size: -
V gene: TRBV5-1
CDR3 DNA: TGCGCCAGCAGCTTTAGGGCAGCGGGCTCCTACAATGAGCAGTTCTTC
CDR3 protein: CASSFRAAGSYNEQFF

J gene: TRBJ2-1
D gene: -
clone size: -
V gene: TRBV6-1
CDR3 DNA: TGTGCCAGCAGTGAACCCGTGGTACCGAACAGGGGGCGGTTAGCGGGAGCCTACAATGAGCAGTTCTTC
CDR3 protein: CASSEPVVPNRGRLAGAYNEQFF

J gene: TRBJ2-2
D gene: -
clone size: -
V gene: TRBV7-9
CDR3 DNA: TGTGCCAGCAGCTCAAATCGAACAGTGTACGGGGAGCTGTTTTTT
CDR3 protein: CASSSNRTVYGELFF

J gene: TRBJ1-5
D gene: -
clone size: -
V gene: TRBV2
CDR3 DNA: TGTGCCAGCAGTGAAGTCCGGGACACTTATCAGCCCCAGCATTTT
CDR3 protein: CASSEVRDTYQPQHF

J gene: TRBJ1-4
D gene: -
clone size: -
V gene: TRBV20-1
CDR3 DNA: TGCAGTGCTAGCGGGGCTAGGTTTTTT
CDR3 protein: CSASGARFF

J gene: TRBJ1-1
D gene: -
clone size: -
V gene: TRBV30
CDR3 DNA: TGTGCCTGGAGGACTAAAAAGGCGAACACTGAAGCTTTCTTT
CDR3 protein: CAWRTKKANTEAFF

J gene: TRBJ2-7
D gene: -
clone size: -
V gene: TRBV28
CDR3 DNA: TGTGCCAGCAGTCCCCCTTCGGCTTTTACCTACGAGCAGTACTTC
CDR3 protein: CASSPPSAFTYEQYF

J gene: TRBJ1-5
D gene: TRBD1
clone size: -
V gene: TRBV19
CDR3 DNA: TGTGCCAGTAGAGACAGGGGGCTCGGCAATCAGCCCCAGCATTTT
CDR3 protein: CASRDRGLGNQPQHF

J gene: TRBJ2-2
D gene: -
clone size: -
V gene: TRBV18
CDR3 DNA: TGTGCCAGCTCACCACTCCCGAACACCGGGGAGCTGTTTTTT
CDR3 protein: CASSPLPNTGELFF

J gene: TRBJ1-5
D gene: -
clone size: -
V gene: TRBV19
CDR3 DNA: TGTGCCAGTAACACCCGGCGGCAGGGACCCCCTCAGCCCCAGCATTTT
CDR3 protein: CASNTRRQGPPQPQHF

J gene: TRBJ2-7
D gene: -
clone size: -
V gene: TRBV6-1
CDR3 DNA: TGTGCCAGCAGTGACAGGCCTGGGCAGTACTTC
CDR3 protein: CASSDRPGQYF

J gene: TRBJ2-1
D gene: -
clone size: -
V gene: TRBV5-1
CDR3 DNA: TGCGCCAGCAGCCCTCGCGGGACACCGGAAGGCTACAATGAGCAGTTCTTC
CDR3 protein: CASSPRGTPEGYNEQFF

J gene: TRBJ2-7
D gene: -
clone size: -
V gene: TRBV18
CDR3 DNA: TGTGCCAGCACTTACACCAGAGACTACGAGCAGTACTTC
CDR3 protein: CASTYTRDYEQYF

J gene: TRBJ2-2
D gene: -
clone size: -
V gene: TRBV5-4
CDR3 DNA: TGTGCCAGCAGCCCGGTGGGGGACTCGGGCGGATTACTTACCGGGGAGCTGTTTTTT
CDR3 protein: CASSPVGDSGGLLTGELFF

J gene: TRBJ2-7
D gene: TRBD1
clone size: -
V gene: TRBV6-1
CDR3 DNA: TGTGCCAGCAGCGGTACCAGACAGGGTCGGTACGAGCAGTACTTC
CDR3 protein: CASSGTRQGRYEQYF

J gene: TRBJ2-1
D gene: -
clone size: -
V gene: TRBV18
CDR3 DNA: TGTGCCAGCTCACCTTTACGGGGCGGCCTCAATGAGCAGTTCTTC
CDR3 protein: CASSPLRGGLNEQFF

J gene: TRBJ2-5
D gene: TRBD2
clone size: -
V gene: TRBV15
CDR3 DNA: TGTGCCACCTATGCGGGAGGGTCGGGACCCCAAGAGACCCAGTACTTC
CDR3 protein: CATYAGGSGPQETQYF

J gene: TRBJ2-1
D gene: TRBD2
clone size: -
V gene: TRBV11-2
CDR3 DNA: TGTGCCAGCAGCCCCGGGACTAGGATCAATGAGCAGTTCTTC
CDR3 protein: CASSPGTRINEQFF

J gene: TRBJ1-5
D gene: -
clone size: -
V gene: TRBV19
CDR3 DNA: TGTGCCAGTAGTCTACGGACCCGCAATCAGCCCCAGCATTTT
CDR3 protein: CASSLRTRNQPQHF

J gene: TRBJ2-1
D gene: -
clone size: -
V gene: TRBV6-1
CDR3 DNA: TGTGCCAGCAGTGAAGCGACCGGGTCCCTTAGCGATGAGCAGTTCTTC
CDR3 protein: CASSEATGSLSDEQFF

J gene: TRBJ2-1
D gene: TRBD2
clone size: -
V gene: TRBV4-3
CDR3 DNA: TGCGCCAGCAGCCAAGAAAACGGGAGGGCCTACAATGAGCAGTTCTTC
CDR3 protein: CASSQENGRAYNEQFF

J gene: TRBJ2-7
D gene: -
clone size: -
V gene: TRBV27
CDR3 DNA: TGTGCCAGCAGATCTATAGTCGTCTCCTACGAGCAGTACTTC
CDR3 protein: CASRSIVVSYEQYF

J gene: TRBJ1-2
D gene: -
clone size: -
V gene: TRBV5-4
CDR3 DNA: TGTGCCAGCAGCGTTCCGTGGCAGGGGACTAACTATGGCTACACCTTC
CDR3 protein: CASSVPWQGTNYGYTF

J gene: TRBJ2-7
D gene: TRBD1
clone size: -
V gene: TRBV7-2
CDR3 DNA: TGTGCCAGCAGCTTACTCAGGGGGCTGTACGAGCAGTACTTC
CDR3 protein: CASSLLRGLYEQYF

J gene: TRBJ2-4
D gene: TRBD1
clone size: once
V gene: TRBV11-2
CDR3 DNA: TGTGCCAGCAGCTCAACCCGGGACAGGATTTACATCCGGGGGTACTTC
CDR3 protein: CASSSTRDRIYIRGYF

J gene: TRBJ2-7
D gene: -
clone size: -
V gene: TRBV28
CDR3 DNA: TGTGCCAGCATGCTCGAGGGGCGCGGTCAGCAGTACTTC
CDR3 protein: CASMLEGRGQQYF

J gene: TRBJ1-1
D gene: -
clone size: -
V gene: TRBV5-1
CDR3 DNA: TGCGCCAGCAGCTTGCCCCGCCATACTGAAGCTTTCTTT
CDR3 protein: CASSLPRHTEAFF

J gene: TRBJ2-5
D gene: -
clone size: -
V gene: TRBV14
CDR3 DNA: TGTGCCAGCAGCCTCACCTTAGATTGGCTCGTCCAAGAGACCCAGTACTTC
CDR3 protein: CASSLTLDWLVQETQYF

J gene: TRBJ1-4
D gene: -
clone size: -
V gene: TRBV5-5
CDR3 DNA: TGTGCCAGCAGCCGAGGGGGAGCTACTGAAAAACTGTTTTTT
CDR3 protein: CASSRGGATEKLFF

J gene: TRBJ2-3
D gene: -
clone size: -
V gene: TRBV6-6
CDR3 DNA: TGTGCCAGCAGTGATAGCACAGATACGCAGTATTTT
CDR3 protein: CASSDSTDTQYF

J gene: TRBJ2-1
D gene: TRBD2
clone size: -
V gene: TRBV7-8
CDR3 DNA: TGTGCCAGCAGCTTAAGGCCGGCGGGACTAGCGATATTCTCCAATGAGCAGTTCTTC
CDR3 protein: CASSLRPAGLAIFSNEQFF